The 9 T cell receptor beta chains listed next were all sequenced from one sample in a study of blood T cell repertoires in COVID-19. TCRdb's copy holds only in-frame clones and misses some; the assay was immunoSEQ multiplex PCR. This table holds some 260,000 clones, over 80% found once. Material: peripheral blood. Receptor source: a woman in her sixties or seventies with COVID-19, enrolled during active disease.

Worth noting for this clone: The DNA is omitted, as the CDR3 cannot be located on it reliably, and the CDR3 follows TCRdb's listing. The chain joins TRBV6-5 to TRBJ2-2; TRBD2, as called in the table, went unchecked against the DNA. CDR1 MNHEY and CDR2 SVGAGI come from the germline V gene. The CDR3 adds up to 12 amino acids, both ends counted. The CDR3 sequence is CASSLRAGELFF.

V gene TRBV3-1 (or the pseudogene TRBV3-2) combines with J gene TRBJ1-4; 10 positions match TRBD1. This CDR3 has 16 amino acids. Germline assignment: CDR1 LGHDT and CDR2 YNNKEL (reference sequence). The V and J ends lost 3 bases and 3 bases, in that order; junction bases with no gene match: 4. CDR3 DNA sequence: TGTGCCAGCAGCCATGGCGGGACAGGGGCTAATGAAAAACTGTTTTTT. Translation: CASSHGGTGANEKLFF.

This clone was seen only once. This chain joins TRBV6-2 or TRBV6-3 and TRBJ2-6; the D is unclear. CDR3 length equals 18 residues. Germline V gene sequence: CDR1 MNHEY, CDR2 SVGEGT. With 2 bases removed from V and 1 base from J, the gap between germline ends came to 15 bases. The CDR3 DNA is TGTGCCAGCAGTTACCTACTTGCAATCTCTTCTGGGGCCAACGTCCTGACTTTC. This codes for CASSYLLAISSGANVLTF.

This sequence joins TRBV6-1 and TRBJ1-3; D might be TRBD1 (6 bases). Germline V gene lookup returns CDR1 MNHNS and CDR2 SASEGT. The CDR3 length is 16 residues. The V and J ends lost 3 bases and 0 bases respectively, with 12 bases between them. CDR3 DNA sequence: TGTGCCAGCAGTGACGGGACACCGAGCTCTGGAAACACCATATATTTT. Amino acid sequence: CASSDGTPSSGNTIYF.

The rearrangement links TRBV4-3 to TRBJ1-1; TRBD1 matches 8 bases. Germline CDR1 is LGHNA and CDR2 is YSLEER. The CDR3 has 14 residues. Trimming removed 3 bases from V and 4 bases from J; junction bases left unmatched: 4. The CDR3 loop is CASSQVTGVTEAFF. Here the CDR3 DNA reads TGCGCCAGCAGCCAGGTGACAGGGGTCACTGAAGCTTTCTTT.

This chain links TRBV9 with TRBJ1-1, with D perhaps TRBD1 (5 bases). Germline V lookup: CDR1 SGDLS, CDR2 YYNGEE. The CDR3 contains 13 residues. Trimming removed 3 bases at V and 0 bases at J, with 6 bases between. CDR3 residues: CASSEQVNTEAFF. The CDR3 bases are TGTGCCAGCAGCGAACAGGTGAACACTGAAGCTTTCTTT.

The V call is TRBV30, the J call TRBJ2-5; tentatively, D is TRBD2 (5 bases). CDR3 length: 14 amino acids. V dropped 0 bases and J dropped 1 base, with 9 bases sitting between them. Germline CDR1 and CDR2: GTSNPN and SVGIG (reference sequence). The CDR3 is CAWSVGLAQETQYF. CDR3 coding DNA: TGTGCCTGGAGTGTAGGGCTAGCCCAAGAGACCCAGTACTTC.

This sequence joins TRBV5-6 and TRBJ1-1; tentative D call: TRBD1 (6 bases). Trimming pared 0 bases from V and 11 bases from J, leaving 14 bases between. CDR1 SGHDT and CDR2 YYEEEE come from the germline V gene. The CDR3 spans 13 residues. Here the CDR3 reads CASSLGNREAAFF. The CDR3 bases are TGTGCCAGCAGCTTGGGTAACAGGGAAGCGGCTTTCTTT.

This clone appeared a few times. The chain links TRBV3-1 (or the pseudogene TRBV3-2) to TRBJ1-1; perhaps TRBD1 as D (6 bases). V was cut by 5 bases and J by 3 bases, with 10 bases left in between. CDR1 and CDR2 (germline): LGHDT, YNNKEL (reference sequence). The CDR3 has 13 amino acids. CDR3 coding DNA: TGTGCCAGCAGCGGCCCAGGGGACACTGAAGCTTTCTTT. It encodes CASSGPGDTEAFF.